Each of the 32 T cell receptor beta chains below was sequenced from the same sample in a study of T cells in Graves' hyperthyroidism and ophthalmopathy (dated by TCRdb to between 2018 and 2020). Library construction relied on multiplex PCR. The instrument was an Illumina HiSeq 2000. The TCR beta CDR3 regions were amplified from the RNA transcripts. The TCR CDR3 was subjected to a first round of RT-PCR using the HTBI primer set and the Qiagen OneStep RT-PCR kit. TCRdb reprocessed the public reads (quality trimming at Q25 with fastp, clone calling with MiXCR) and kept in-frame beta chains. For every CDR3 protein sequence, its rows merge into one entry that carries the most common genes and DNA. This sample is represented by about 350,000 distinct CDR3 sequences; around 15% of them were singletons. The ten largest make up 34% of the sample. Sequencing was done on a sample of blood. Receptor source: a woman aged 40 to 50 with Graves' ophthalmopathy.

This clonotype was seen many times. This chain joins TRBV5-1 and TRBJ1-1, with D uncertain. The CDR3 consists of 13 residues. CDR1 is SGHRS, CDR2 YFSETQ, per germline. Between the trimmed V and J ends, which lost 2 bases and 4 bases, there was a span of 9 bases. The CDR3 loop is CASSFGPATEAFF. As DNA, the CDR3 is TGCGCCAGCAGCTTCGGTCCTGCCACTGAAGCTTTCTTT.

This clonotype was picked up many times. This chain joins TRBV12-3 or TRBV12-4 and TRBJ2-1; TRBD2 matches 9 bases. With 1 base clipped from V and 6 bases from J, the junction kept 4 bases outside the gene matches. This CDR3 has 15 residues. Here the CDR3 DNA reads TGTGCCAGCAGTTTAGGCGGGAGGGAGAGCAATGAGCAGTTCTTC. Translated, it gives CASSLGGRESNEQFF.

In its sample, this clonotype was seen many times. This chain connects TRBV15 to TRBJ2-7, with TRBD1 matching over 7 bases. The CDR3 runs 16 residues. CDR1 is LNHNV and CDR2 is YYDKDF in the germline V gene (reference sequence). Germline trimming cut 3 bases from V and 3 bases from J; bases unmatched to any gene: 11. The CDR3 region has the DNA TGTGCCACCAGCAGGGACGATACGGGACAGCTCTACGAGCAGTACTTC. This codes for CATSRDDTGQLYEQYF.

The gene calls are TRBV10-3 and TRBJ2-3; 13 nucleotides match TRBD2. The V and J ends lost 2 bases and 5 bases, in that order; junction bases with no gene match: 7. The germline V gene has CDR1 ENHRY and CDR2 SYGVKD. The CDR3 extends over 17 amino acids. The CDR3 spells CAISEARTSGGRDTQYF. CDR3 nucleotide sequence: TGTGCCATCAGTGAGGCTCGGACTAGCGGGGGTAGAGATACGCAGTATTTT.

This chain links TRBV5-1 with TRBJ2-2; no definite D call. The CDR3 is made up of 12 amino acids. The germline V gene encodes CDR1 SGHRS and CDR2 YFSETQ. V lost 4 bases and J 6 bases, leaving 7 bases between the germline ends. CDR3 protein: CASSQIPGELFF. The CDR3 coding sequence is TGCGCCAGCAGCCAAATACCCGGGGAGCTGTTTTTT.

This clonotype was recorded at least ten times. Here the CDR3 reads CASSFIWGYEQYF. CDR3 DNA: TGTGCCAGCAGTTTTATATGGGGCTACGAGCAGTACTTC. This rearrangement joins TRBV28 to TRBJ2-7, with unresolved D. The germline CDR1 and CDR2 sequences are MDHEN and SYDVKM. This CDR3 has 13 residues. V lost 3 bases to trimming and J lost 3 bases, with 9 bases between them. Based on the CDR3 plus reference TRBV28 and TRBJ2-7, the full variable domain is DVKVTQSSRYLVKRTGEKVFLECVQDMDHENMFWYRQDPGLGLRLIYFSYDVKMKEKGDIPEGYSVSREKKERFSLILESASTNQTSMYLCASSFIWGYEQYFGPGTRLTVT.

The sample holds many counts of this clonotype. The V gene is TRBV6-1, the J gene TRBJ2-2; 8 bases map to TRBD1. CDR1 and CDR2 (germline): MNHNS, SASEGT. The CDR3 runs 15 residues. J gave up 2 bases and V 5 bases, and 4 bases lay outside the gene matches. In DNA form, the CDR3 reads TGTGCCAGCAGTTACAGGGGGTTTAACACCGGGGAGCTGTTTTTT. Its protein product is CASSYRGFNTGELFF.

Concerning this clonotype itself: A single base separates this from a much larger clone, so it may be a read error. The chain recombines TRBV29-1 with TRBJ2-5; possible D gene TRBD1, 6 bases. CDR1 and CDR2 from the germline V gene are SQVTM and ANQGSEA. This CDR3 comprises 13 residues. The chain's CDR3 is CSVRPQSGETQHF. CDR3 bases: TGCAGCGTAAGACCCCAATCAGGGGAGACCCAGCACTTC.

This clonotype was seen many times. This rearrangement joins TRBV20-1 to TRBJ2-3; TRBD2 is a possible D gene (5 bases). The germline gives CDR1 DFQATT, CDR2 SNEGSKA (reference sequence). V dropped 6 bases and J dropped 5 bases, with 18 bases sitting between them. The CDR3 has 14 amino acids. Here the CDR3 reads CSAPAVTSGDTQYF. The CDR3 coding sequence is TGCAGTGCCCCGGCCGTGACCAGCGGAGATACGCAGTATTTT.

This clonotype was recorded many times. This chain links TRBV27 with TRBJ1-5, with no clear D. The germline V gene encodes CDR1 MNHEY and CDR2 SMNVEV (reference sequence). V lost 0 bases and J 4 bases, leaving 10 bases between the germline ends. This CDR3 has 15 amino acids. The DNA of the CDR3 is TGTGCCAGCAGTTTATCCGGGGTGAGAAATCAGCCCCAGCATTTT. Its translation: CASSLSGVRNQPQHF.

This clonotype occurred a few times. This chain connects TRBV11-3 to TRBJ2-7; 9 positions match TRBD1. The CDR3 covers 15 residues. Trimming cost V 4 bases and J 4 bases; bases outside gene matches: 8. The germline gives CDR1 SGHNT, CDR2 YENEEA. The CDR3: CASSWGQGAPYEQYF. CDR3 nucleotides: TGTGCCAGCAGCTGGGGACAGGGCGCCCCTTACGAGCAGTACTTC.

This clonotype was seen ten or more times. This chain links TRBV6-1 with TRBJ2-3, with unresolved D. The ends were cut back, 0 bases at V and 11 bases at J, with 12 bases in the middle. Germline V gives CDR1 MNHNS, CDR2 SASEGT. This CDR3 spans 13 amino acids. The CDR3, as DNA: TGTGCCAGCAGTGAAGCTGGGGTCTACGGGCAGTATTTT. It translates to CASSEAGVYGQYF.

The CDR3 DNA reads as TGCAGTGCTAGAGATTTACTAGCGACGTGGACAGATACGCAGTATTTT. The encoded protein is CSARDLLATWTDTQYF. This chain links TRBV20-1 with TRBJ2-3, with 7 bases identical to TRBD2. The CDR3 contains 16 residues. Looked up from germline, CDR1 is DFQATT and CDR2 is SNEGSKA (reference sequence). The V segment lost 0 bases and the J segment 3 bases; nucleotides outside the gene matches: 9.

This clonotype appeared many times. The chain combines TRBV7-9 with TRBJ2-7; the D gene is possibly TRBD2 (6 bases). CDR1 SEHNR and CDR2 FQNEAQ come from the germline V gene (reference sequence). Trimming left V 0 bases short and J 2 bases short, with 11 bases between. The CDR3 consists of 15 residues. CDR3 protein: CASSLAGTGPYEQYF. The CDR3 coding sequence is TGTGCCAGCAGCTTAGCTGGGACTGGTCCCTACGAGCAGTACTTC.

In its sample, this clonotype was seen once. One end of the junction fails to match germline, which may point to a read error. The chain employs TRBV12-5 and TRBJ2-3, with 8 bases that match TRBD2. The CDR3 loop spans 12 amino acids. CDR1 is LGHNT and CDR2 is FRNRAP in the germline V gene. The CDR3, as DNA: TGTGCTATTGGTCGTAGCGGGGTCGCGCAGTATTTT. Protein: CAIGRSGVAQYF.

This chain joins TRBV18 and TRBJ1-2, with TRBD1 matching over 7 bases. This CDR3 comprises 14 residues. CDR1 and CDR2 (germline): KGHSH, LQKENI. V was clipped by 5 bases and J by 4 bases; unmatched bases: 7. In DNA, the CDR3 is TGTGCCAGCTCATCGGACAGGTTTTTCTATGGCTACACCTTC. Residues: CASSSDRFFYGYTF.

The CDR3 DNA sequence: TGTGCCAGCAGTTTAACGAGAGAGCAGTTCTTC. Translated: CASSLTREQFF. V is TRBV28 and J is TRBJ2-1, with D unresolved. This CDR3 region has 11 residues. The V end lost 2 bases, the J end lost 10 bases, and 6 bases lay between the germline ends. Germline loops: CDR1 MDHEN, CDR2 SYDVKM.

This clonotype has only a few counts. The chain couples TRBV12-3 or TRBV12-4 to TRBJ2-7, with 10 positions matching TRBD2. V gave up 3 bases and J gave up 3 bases; unmatched junction bases: 11. The CDR3 loop spans 17 amino acids. CDR3: CASSFRPSGSIGYEQYF. CDR3 bases: TGTGCCAGCAGTTTCCGGCCTAGCGGGAGTATAGGCTACGAGCAGTACTTC.

This clonotype was detected ten times or more. The chain links TRBV6-1 to TRBJ1-1; the D gene is possibly TRBD1 (5 bases). CDR1 MNHNS and CDR2 SASEGT come from the germline V gene. V was pared by 6 bases and J by 3 bases, with 23 bases between. The CDR3 loop spans 17 amino acids. CDR3: CASRNRRGGSTDTEAFF. The CDR3 DNA reads as TGTGCCAGCAGGAACCGAAGGGGAGGGAGTACGGACACTGAAGCTTTCTTT.

This sequence joins TRBV4-1 and TRBJ2-2; 9 positions match TRBD2. The CDR3 length is 18 residues. Germline V CDR1 and CDR2: MGHRA, YSYEKL. V was pared by 4 bases and J by 9 bases, with 18 bases of the junction left unmatched. CDR3 protein: CASSPPVGGGGASWELFF. The CDR3 DNA reads as TGCGCCAGCAGCCCTCCCGTGGGAGGCGGGGGGGCGTCGTGGGAGCTGTTTTTT.

This clonotype was picked up a small number of times. The chain has TRBV25-1 and TRBJ2-7; 11 bases match TRBD1. The germline gives CDR1 MGHDK, CDR2 SYGVNS. Trimming took 3 bases from V and 3 from J; bases not matched to a gene: 7. The CDR3 is 16 amino acids. Written as DNA, the CDR3 is TGTGCCAGCAGTGACACCGGGACAGGGGGTCACTACGAGCAGTACTTC. It codes for CASSDTGTGGHYEQYF.

This clonotype has more than one count but fewer than ten. The V and J genes are TRBV20-1 and TRBJ2-1; 8 bases are a match to TRBD2. With V trimmed by 8 bases and J by 5 bases, 11 bases remained unmatched. The CDR3 totals 14 residues. In germline, CDR1 is DFQATT, CDR2 SNEGSKA (reference sequence). The CDR3 region has the DNA TGCAGTCCCGCTGGTAGCGGGATGCACAATGAGCAGTTCTTC. This sequence encodes CSPAGSGMHNEQFF.

This clonotype was seen ten or more times. The rearrangement links TRBV6-1 to TRBJ1-2; D might be TRBD1 (6 bases). The V end was cut by 6 bases, the J end by 4 bases, with 15 bases between. The CDR3 loop spans 14 amino acids. Germline-derived CDR1 and CDR2 are MNHNS and SASEGT. CDR3 loop: CASSQAGETYGYTF. The CDR3 nucleotides read TGTGCCAGCAGCCAAGCAGGGGAGACCTATGGCTACACCTTC.

This clonotype was picked up many times. The chain has TRBV2 and TRBJ2-5; D unresolved. CDR1 is SNHLY, CDR2 FYNNEI, per germline. This CDR3 contains 10 residues. Deletions cut 8 bases from V and 5 bases from J, with 6 bases between. The CDR3 nucleotides are TGTGCCAGCTCATCTGAGACCCAGTACTTC. It translates to CASSSETQYF. The full variable domain, its missing parts supplied by reference TRBV2 and TRBJ2-5, is EPEVTQTPSHQVTQMGQEVILRCVPISNHLYFYWYRQILGQKVEFLVSFYNNEISEKSEIFDDQFSVERPDGSNFTLKIRSTKLEDSAMYFCASSSETQYFGPGTRLLVL.

The J gene is TRBJ1-3, the V gene TRBV20-1; D possibly corresponds to TRBD1 (6 bases). The CDR3 sequence is 12 residues long. The V and J ends lost 7 bases and 4 bases respectively, with 11 bases between them. Germline CDR1 reads DFQATT; CDR2 reads SNEGSKA (reference sequence). CDR3 protein: CSVQGPGNTIYF. The CDR3 DNA is TGCAGTGTACAGGGACCGGGAAACACCATATATTTT.

Note on this clonotype: A much larger clone is a single base away; this may be a read error. CDR3 amino acids: CASSGISGSGEQFF. In DNA, the CDR3 is TGTGCCAGCAGCGGGATTAGCGGGAGCGGTGAGCAGTTCTTC. The chain carries TRBV12-3 or TRBV12-4 and TRBJ2-1, with TRBD2 identical over 9 bases. CDR3 size: 14 residues. The V and J ends lost 6 bases and 9 bases, in that order; junction bases with no gene match: 9.

This clonotype was counted many times. J is TRBJ1-2 and V is TRBV12-5; tentative D call: TRBD1 (6 bases). V gave up 0 bases and J gave up 4 bases, with 18 bases separating them. CDR3 size: 17 residues. Per the germline V gene, CDR1 is LGHNT and CDR2 is FRNRAP. This CDR3 reads CASGLVIGTGQRYGYTF. For the CDR3, the DNA is TGTGCTAGTGGTTTGGTCATAGGAACAGGGCAACGCTATGGCTACACCTTC.

This clonotype was recorded many times. The genes are TRBV27 and TRBJ2-5, with D hard to call. CDR1 is MNHEY and CDR2 is SMNVEV in the germline V gene (reference sequence). V lost 4 bases, J lost 1 base, and 10 bases lay in between. The length of the CDR3 is 14 residues. This CDR3 reads CASSSSDGQETQYF. CDR3 coding DNA: TGTGCCAGCAGTTCCTCGGACGGCCAAGAGACCCAGTACTTC.

This clonotype occurred many times. The V call is TRBV6-1, the J call TRBJ2-1; 9 bases align to TRBD1. The CDR3 runs to 15 residues. V gave up 6 bases and J gave up 0 bases; unmatched junction bases: 3. Germline loops: CDR1 MNHNS, CDR2 SASEGT. The CDR3 sequence: CASRGTGSSYNEQFF. DNA of the CDR3: TGTGCCAGCAGGGGGACAGGGAGCTCCTACAATGAGCAGTTCTTC.

The chain uses TRBV12-3 or TRBV12-4 and TRBJ1-5; D gene ambiguous. The CDR3 is 14 residues long. Deletions cut 3 bases from V and 0 bases from J, with 6 bases between. CDR3 sequence (DNA): TGTGCCAGCAGTTTGAAAGATAGCAATCAGCCCCAGCATTTT. Residues: CASSLKDSNQPQHF.

This clonotype was found many times. The genes are TRBV20-1 and TRBJ1-6, with 9 bases fitting TRBD1. The V gene end was trimmed by 4 bases and the J gene end by 9 bases; junction bases not matched to a gene: 10. The CDR3 is 15 residues long. The germline CDR1 and CDR2 sequences are DFQATT and SNEGSKA (reference sequence). The CDR3 coding sequence is TGCAGTGCTACGGAAACAGACAGGGGGGCTTCACCCCTCCACTTT. This encodes CSATETDRGASPLHF.

Only a few counts were recorded for this clonotype. The chain is built from TRBV3-1 and TRBJ2-2; no firm D call. Germline CDR1 reads LGHDT; CDR2 reads YNNKEL (reference sequence). The CDR3 has 15 residues. The germline V and J ends were trimmed by 5 bases and 1 base, with 11 bases remaining between them. The CDR3 nucleotides read TGTGCCAGCAGCTCGACAAGTAAGAACACCGGGGAGCTGTTTTTT. Protein product: CASSSTSKNTGELFF.